This T cell receptor beta chain appears in the sequencing data of a study of blood T cell repertoires in COVID-19 (dated by TCRdb to 2019 to 2021). Background on the whole study: Samples from collaborators originated in the United States, Italy and Spain and spanned both the acute and convalescent phases of COVID-19. The material from the prospective study consisted of cDNA or gDNA derived from T cells, B-cell-depleted T cells, or PBMCs. The dataset comprised deeply sampled blood TCRbeta repertoires from subjects exposed to, actively infected with, or recovered from COVID-19. The repertoires were released in a freely available public database meant as a resource for research on the immune response to SARS-CoV-2. Samples were obtained from the ongoing ImmuneRACE study (first 160 participants) and from over 1,000 subjects provided by 6 global collaborators. The sample metadata nearly always contained a de-identified subject ID, COVID-19 status, age in years and sex. Where HLA class I and class II types were available, the types were taken from metadata supplied by the sample provider, not from assay-based typing.

TCRbeta CDR3 regions were amplified from genomic DNA using the immunoSEQ Assay, a bias-controlled multiplex PCR. The study's own analysis went as follows. The number of nucleated cells in each sample was estimated from the amplification of reference gene primers within the assay. Sequence reads were collapsed and filtered to measure the absolute abundance of every unique TCRbeta CDR3 rearrangement. For each sample, productive Simpson clonality was calculated by taking the square root of Simpson's diversity index across productive rearrangements. TCRdb carries this immuneACCESS record with in-frame sequences only. Its versions omit some clonotypes, under half of them owing to an unresolved V gene in the studies checked, with the rest unexplained. That table furnishes V, J and clone size, whereas the DNA furnished D and trimming. Within this sample are around 99,000 clones, with 89% of them counted one time only. The top ten clones comprise 4.9% of the sample.

The collaborating institutions used their own protocols to collect whole blood in K2EDTA tubes. For TCRbeta analysis, collaborators shipped samples as frozen whole blood, isolated PBMCs, or DNA extracted from either of those sample types. Broad study findings and their caveats: The amount of clinical and demographic metadata varied by source and participant and was provided uncurated.

Comments on this clone: It lacks a known antigen. Nothing much larger sits one base from this clone, and base qualities are not available.

The clonotype originates from a man aged 40-55 years with active or convalescent COVID-19. Sequencing was performed on peripheral blood.

The DNA sequence reads TGCGCCAGCGGGAGCGGAGGGGTCTCTGGAAACACCATATATTTT. Its amino acids are CASGSGGVSGNTIYF. The chain is assembled from TRBV5-1 and TRBJ1-3; TRBD1 is perhaps the D gene, given 5 matching bases. The CDR3 runs 15 residues from the cysteine to the phenylalanine. Just CDR3 DNA is preserved here, 45 bases in frame from base 1. Cut back by 7 bases and 0 bases, the V and J ends lie 14 bases apart. Looking up the germline V gene yields CDR1 SGHRS and CDR2 YFSETQ. The entire variable domain, with the stretches around the CDR3 drawn from the reference TRBV5-1 and TRBJ1-3 proteins, is KAGVTQTPRYLIKTRGQQVTLSCSPISGHRSVSWYQQTPGQGLQFLFEYFSETQRNKGNFPGRFSGRQFSNSRSEMNVSTLELGDSALYLCASGSGGVSGNTIYFGEGSWLTVV.